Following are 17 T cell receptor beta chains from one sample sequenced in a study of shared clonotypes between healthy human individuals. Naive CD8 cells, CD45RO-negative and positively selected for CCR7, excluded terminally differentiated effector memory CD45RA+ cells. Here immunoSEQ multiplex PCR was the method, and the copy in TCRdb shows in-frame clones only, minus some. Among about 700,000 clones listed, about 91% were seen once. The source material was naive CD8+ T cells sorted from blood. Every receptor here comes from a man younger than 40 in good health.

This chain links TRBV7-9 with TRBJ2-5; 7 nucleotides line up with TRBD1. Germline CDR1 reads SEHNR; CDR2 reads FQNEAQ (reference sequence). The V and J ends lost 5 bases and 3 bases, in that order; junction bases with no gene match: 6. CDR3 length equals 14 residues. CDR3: CASSHPDREETQYF. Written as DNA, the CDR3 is TGTGCCAGCAGCCACCCAGACAGGGAAGAGACCCAGTACTTC.

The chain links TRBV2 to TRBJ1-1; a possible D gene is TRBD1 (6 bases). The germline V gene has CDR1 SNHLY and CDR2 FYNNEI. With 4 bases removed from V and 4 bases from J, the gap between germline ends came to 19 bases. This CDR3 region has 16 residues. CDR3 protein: CASSGVVRGAGTEAFF. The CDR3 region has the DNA TGTGCCAGCAGTGGAGTCGTCAGGGGCGCGGGCACTGAAGCTTTCTTT.

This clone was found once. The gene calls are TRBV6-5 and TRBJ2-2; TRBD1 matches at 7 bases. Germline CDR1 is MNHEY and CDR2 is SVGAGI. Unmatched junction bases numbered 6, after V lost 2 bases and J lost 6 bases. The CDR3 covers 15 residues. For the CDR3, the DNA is TGTGCCAGCAGTTACGTGACAGGGCCCGCCGGGGAGCTGTTTTTT. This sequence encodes CASSYVTGPAGELFF.

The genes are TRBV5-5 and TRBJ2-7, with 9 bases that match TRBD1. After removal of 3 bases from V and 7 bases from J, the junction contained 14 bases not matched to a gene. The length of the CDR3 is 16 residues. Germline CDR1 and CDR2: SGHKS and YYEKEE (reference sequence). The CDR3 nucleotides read TGTGCCAGCAGCTCATATCCGGGACAGGGAAATCGAGAGCAGTACTTC. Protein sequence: CASSSYPGQGNREQYF.

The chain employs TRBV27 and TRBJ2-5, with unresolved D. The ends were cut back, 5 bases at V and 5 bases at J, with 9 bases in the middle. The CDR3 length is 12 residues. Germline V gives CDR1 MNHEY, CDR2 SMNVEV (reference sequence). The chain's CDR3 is CASSGLGETQYF. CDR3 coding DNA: TGTGCCAGCAGTGGGTTAGGGGAGACCCAGTACTTC.

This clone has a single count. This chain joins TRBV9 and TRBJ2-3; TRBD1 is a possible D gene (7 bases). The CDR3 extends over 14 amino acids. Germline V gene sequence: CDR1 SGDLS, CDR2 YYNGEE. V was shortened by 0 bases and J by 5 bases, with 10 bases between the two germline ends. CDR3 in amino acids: CASSVGRGVDTQYF. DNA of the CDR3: TGTGCCAGCAGCGTAGGCAGGGGGGTAGATACGCAGTATTTT.

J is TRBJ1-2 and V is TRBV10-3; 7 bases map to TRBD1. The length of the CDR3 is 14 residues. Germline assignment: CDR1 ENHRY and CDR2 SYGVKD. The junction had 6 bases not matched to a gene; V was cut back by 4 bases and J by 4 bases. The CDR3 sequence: CAISAPDRAYGYTF. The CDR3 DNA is TGTGCCATCAGTGCCCCTGACAGGGCCTATGGCTACACCTTC.

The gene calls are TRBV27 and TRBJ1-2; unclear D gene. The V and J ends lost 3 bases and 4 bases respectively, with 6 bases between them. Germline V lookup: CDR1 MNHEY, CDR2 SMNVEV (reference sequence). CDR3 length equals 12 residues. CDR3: CASSFFGYGYTF. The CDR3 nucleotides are TGTGCCAGCAGTTTCTTCGGCTATGGCTACACCTTC.

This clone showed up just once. This CDR3 is CASSRDSVPLEQYF. CDR3 nucleotides: TGTGCCAGCAGCCGGGACAGCGTCCCCTTGGAGCAGTACTTC. The V and J genes are TRBV27 and TRBJ2-7; 7 bases are shared with TRBD1. This CDR3 has 14 residues. J gave up 7 bases and V 6 bases, and 12 bases lay outside the gene matches. Germline V gene lookup returns CDR1 MNHEY and CDR2 SMNVEV (reference sequence).

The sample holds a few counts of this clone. CDR3 in amino acids: CSVMTGEGYGYTF. The CDR3 coding sequence is TGCAGCGTCATGACAGGGGAGGGCTATGGCTACACCTTC. The rearrangement joins TRBV29-1 to TRBJ1-2; 8 bases are a match to TRBD1. This CDR3 spans 13 amino acids. V shed 6 bases and J 4 bases; nucleotides not matched to a gene: 7. CDR1 is SQVTM and CDR2 is ANQGSEA in the germline V gene. Supplemented by reference TRBV29-1 and TRBJ1-2, the full variable domain reads SAVISQKPSRDICQRGTSLTIQCQVDSQVTMMFWYRQQPGQSLTLIATANQGSEATYESGFVIDKFPISRPNLTFSTLTVSNMSPEDSSIYLCSVMTGEGYGYTFGSGTRLTVV.

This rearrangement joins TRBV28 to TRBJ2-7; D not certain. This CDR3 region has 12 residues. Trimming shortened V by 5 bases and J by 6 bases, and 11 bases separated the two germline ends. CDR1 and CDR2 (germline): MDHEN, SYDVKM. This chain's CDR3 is CASSLSPIEQYF. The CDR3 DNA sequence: TGTGCCAGCAGTCTCTCACCCATCGAGCAGTACTTC.

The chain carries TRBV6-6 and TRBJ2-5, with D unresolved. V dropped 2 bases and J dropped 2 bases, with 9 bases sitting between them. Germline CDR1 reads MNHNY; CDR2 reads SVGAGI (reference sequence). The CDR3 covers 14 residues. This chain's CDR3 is CASSYRDGQETQYF. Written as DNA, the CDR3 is TGTGCCAGCAGTTACCGCGACGGACAAGAGACCCAGTACTTC.

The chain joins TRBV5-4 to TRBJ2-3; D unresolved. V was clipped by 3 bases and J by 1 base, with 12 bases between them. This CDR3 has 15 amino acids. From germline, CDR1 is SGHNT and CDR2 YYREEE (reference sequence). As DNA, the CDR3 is TGTGCCAGCAGCTCGGCTGGCGGAGGCACAGATACGCAGTATTTT. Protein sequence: CASSSAGGGTDTQYF.

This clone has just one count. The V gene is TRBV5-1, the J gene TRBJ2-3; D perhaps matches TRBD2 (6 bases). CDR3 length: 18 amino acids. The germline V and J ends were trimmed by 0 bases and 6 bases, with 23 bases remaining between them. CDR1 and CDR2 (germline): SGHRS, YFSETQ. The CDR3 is CASSLVPLSGLGRDTQYF. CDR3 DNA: TGCGCCAGCAGCTTGGTCCCGCTATCAGGACTGGGGAGGGATACGCAGTATTTT.

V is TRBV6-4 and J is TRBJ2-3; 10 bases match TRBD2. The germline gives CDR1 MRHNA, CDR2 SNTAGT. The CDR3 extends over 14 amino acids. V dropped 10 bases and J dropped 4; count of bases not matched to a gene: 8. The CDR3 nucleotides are TGTGCCAAAGGGCTAGCGGGAGTAGCAGATACGCAGTATTTT. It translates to CAKGLAGVADTQYF.

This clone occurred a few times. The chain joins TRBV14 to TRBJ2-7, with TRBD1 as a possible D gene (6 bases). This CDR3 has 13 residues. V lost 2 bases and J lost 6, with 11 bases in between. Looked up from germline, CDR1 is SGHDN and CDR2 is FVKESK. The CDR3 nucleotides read TGTGCCAGCAGCCAACAACAGGGCTCCGAGCAGTACTTC. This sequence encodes CASSQQQGSEQYF.

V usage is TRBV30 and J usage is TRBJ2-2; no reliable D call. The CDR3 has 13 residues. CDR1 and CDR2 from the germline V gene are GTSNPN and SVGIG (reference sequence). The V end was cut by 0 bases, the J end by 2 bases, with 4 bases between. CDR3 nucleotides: TGTGCCTGGAGTGTGGGTAACACCGGGGAGCTGTTTTTT. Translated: CAWSVGNTGELFF. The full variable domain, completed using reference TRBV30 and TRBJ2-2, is SQTIHQWPATLVQPVGSPLSLECTVEGTSNPNLYWYRQAAGRGLQLLFYSVGIGQISSEVPQNLSASRPQDRQFILSSKKLLLSDSGFYLCAWSVGNTGELFFGEGSRLTVL.